A selection of T cell receptor beta chains follows, all from one sample in a study of blood T cell repertoires in COVID-19. The table came from immunoSEQ multiplex PCR; TCRdb's copy has only in-frame clones and leaves some out. Seen here are about 74,000 clones, roughly 90% observed once, and the top ten hold approximately 1.6%. Material for sequencing was peripheral blood. These receptors all come from a man aged 45-60 years with acute or convalescent COVID-19. Each CDR3 is given with its conserved first and last residue. D genes are given only for firm matches.

v_call,d_call,j_call,cdr3_nt,cdr3_aa
TRBV7-7,TRBD2,TRBJ2-3,TGTGCCAGCAGCGCTGGGACTAGCTGGGATACGCAGTATTTT,CASSAGTSWDTQYF
TRBV28,TRBD2,TRBJ2-1,TGTGCCAGCAGTTTTCCCCCGGGACTAGCGGGGATGGGCCGGGATGAGCAGTTCTTC,CASSFPPGLAGMGRDEQFF
TRBV27,TRBD1,TRBJ1-2,TGTGCCAGCAGTTCCCCGGACAGGAGGAGCGGCTACACCTTC,CASSSPDRRSGYTF
TRBV30,TRBD2,TRBJ2-5,TGTGCCTGGAATCGGGGGGGTTTAATGGGAGAGACCCAGTACTTC,CAWNRGGLMGETQYF
TRBV5-1,TRBD1,TRBJ2-1,TGCGCCAGCAGCTTGTATTCCAGGGGGTTTGACAATGAGCAGTTCTTC,CASSLYSRGFDNEQFF
TRBV27,TRBD1,TRBJ1-4,TGTGCCAGCAGTTCCTCCGACGGACAGGGGATGGGGAATGAAAAACTGTTTTTT,CASSSSDGQGMGNEKLFF
TRBV5-1,.,TRBJ2-7,TGCGCCAGCAGCCCTAACACCGCTGGGCTCGAGCAGTACTTC,CASSPNTAGLEQYF
TRBV6-5,TRBD1,TRBJ1-2,TGTGCCAGCAGTTACGGGGGACAGAATTCCTTTTATGGCTACACCTTC,CASSYGGQNSFYGYTF
TRBV3-1/TRBV3-2,.,TRBJ2-2,TGTGCCAGCAGCCACGACCTAGATCCTAGCGCCGGGGAGCTGTTTTTT,CASSHDLDPSAGELFF
TRBV10-1,TRBD1,TRBJ1-1,TGCGCCAGCAGTGAAGGACAGGGGGTTACTGAAGCTTTCTTT,CASSEGQGVTEAFF
TRBV7-2,.,TRBJ2-7,TGTGCCAGCAGCTTAAGGCGCGGGTGGGAACAGGGATCGCGCTACGAGCAGTACTTC,CASSLRRGWEQGSRYEQYF
TRBV19,.,TRBJ1-3,TGTGCCGCCGCGTCTGGAAACACCATATATTTT,CAAASGNTIYF
TRBV7-2,.,TRBJ1-3,TGTGCCAGCAGGGCCGCCTCTGGAAACACCATATATTTT,CASRAASGNTIYF
TRBV19,TRBD1,TRBJ1-5,TGTGCCAGCGTAGGACAGGGGGACCAGCCCCAGCATTTT,CASVGQGDQPQHF
TRBV4-3,.,TRBJ1-5,TGCGCCAGCAGCCAAGATCGCGGACGGGAATATCAGCCCCAGCATTTT,CASSQDRGREYQPQHF
TRBV7-2,.,TRBJ1-4,TGTGCCAGCAGCTTAGGGGGCGGACTGTTTTTT,CASSLGGGLFF
TRBV7-9,.,TRBJ2-7,TGTGCCAGCAGCTTAGCCCCGTCAGGATACGAGCAGTACTTC,CASSLAPSGYEQYF
TRBV7-2,TRBD2,TRBJ2-5,TGTGCCAGCAGCCGGCGGGCTAGCGGGTACCAAGAGACCCAGTACTTC,CASSRRASGYQETQYF
TRBV28,TRBD1,TRBJ2-1,TGTGCCAGCAGAAGACCACAGGGGTCCAATGAGCAGTTCTTC,CASRRPQGSNEQFF
TRBV7-2,.,TRBJ1-6,TGTGCCAGCAGCTCCGGACAGAATTCACCCCTCCACTTT,CASSSGQNSPLHF
TRBV10-3,TRBD1,TRBJ2-3,TGTGCCATCAGTGAGTCGGGAGACAGGGGGACGCAGTATTTT,CAISESGDRGTQYF